This T cell receptor (beta chain) was identified during a study of blood T cell repertoires in COVID-19. Study overall: Some COVID-19 samples were acute and others convalescent; all came from the United States, Italy and Spain. The cDNA or gDNA used as material had been derived from T cells, B-cell-depleted T cells, or PBMCs.

The germline V gene has CDR1 SEHNR and CDR2 FQNEAQ (reference sequence). J lost 2 bases, V lost 0 bases, and 2 bases had no gene match. This CDR3 comprises 17 residues. In the original processing: How many nucleated cells were present was estimated from reference gene primer amplification. The assay was immunoSEQ multiplex PCR, and TCRdb's table has in-frame clones only and misses some. The DNA gave D and trimming, while V, J and clone size come from that table. In the table there are 95,000 or so clones, about 84% of which are singletons. The gene calls are TRBV7-9 and TRBJ2-3; 13 nucleotides agree with TRBD2. This clonotype originated in a human donor in a cohort sampled during active COVID-19. The sample comprised peripheral blood. The CDR3 protein is CASSLAGTSGTTDTQYF. CDR3 nucleotides: TGTGCCAGCAGCTTAGCGGGGACTAGCGGGACCACAGATACGCAGTATTTT.